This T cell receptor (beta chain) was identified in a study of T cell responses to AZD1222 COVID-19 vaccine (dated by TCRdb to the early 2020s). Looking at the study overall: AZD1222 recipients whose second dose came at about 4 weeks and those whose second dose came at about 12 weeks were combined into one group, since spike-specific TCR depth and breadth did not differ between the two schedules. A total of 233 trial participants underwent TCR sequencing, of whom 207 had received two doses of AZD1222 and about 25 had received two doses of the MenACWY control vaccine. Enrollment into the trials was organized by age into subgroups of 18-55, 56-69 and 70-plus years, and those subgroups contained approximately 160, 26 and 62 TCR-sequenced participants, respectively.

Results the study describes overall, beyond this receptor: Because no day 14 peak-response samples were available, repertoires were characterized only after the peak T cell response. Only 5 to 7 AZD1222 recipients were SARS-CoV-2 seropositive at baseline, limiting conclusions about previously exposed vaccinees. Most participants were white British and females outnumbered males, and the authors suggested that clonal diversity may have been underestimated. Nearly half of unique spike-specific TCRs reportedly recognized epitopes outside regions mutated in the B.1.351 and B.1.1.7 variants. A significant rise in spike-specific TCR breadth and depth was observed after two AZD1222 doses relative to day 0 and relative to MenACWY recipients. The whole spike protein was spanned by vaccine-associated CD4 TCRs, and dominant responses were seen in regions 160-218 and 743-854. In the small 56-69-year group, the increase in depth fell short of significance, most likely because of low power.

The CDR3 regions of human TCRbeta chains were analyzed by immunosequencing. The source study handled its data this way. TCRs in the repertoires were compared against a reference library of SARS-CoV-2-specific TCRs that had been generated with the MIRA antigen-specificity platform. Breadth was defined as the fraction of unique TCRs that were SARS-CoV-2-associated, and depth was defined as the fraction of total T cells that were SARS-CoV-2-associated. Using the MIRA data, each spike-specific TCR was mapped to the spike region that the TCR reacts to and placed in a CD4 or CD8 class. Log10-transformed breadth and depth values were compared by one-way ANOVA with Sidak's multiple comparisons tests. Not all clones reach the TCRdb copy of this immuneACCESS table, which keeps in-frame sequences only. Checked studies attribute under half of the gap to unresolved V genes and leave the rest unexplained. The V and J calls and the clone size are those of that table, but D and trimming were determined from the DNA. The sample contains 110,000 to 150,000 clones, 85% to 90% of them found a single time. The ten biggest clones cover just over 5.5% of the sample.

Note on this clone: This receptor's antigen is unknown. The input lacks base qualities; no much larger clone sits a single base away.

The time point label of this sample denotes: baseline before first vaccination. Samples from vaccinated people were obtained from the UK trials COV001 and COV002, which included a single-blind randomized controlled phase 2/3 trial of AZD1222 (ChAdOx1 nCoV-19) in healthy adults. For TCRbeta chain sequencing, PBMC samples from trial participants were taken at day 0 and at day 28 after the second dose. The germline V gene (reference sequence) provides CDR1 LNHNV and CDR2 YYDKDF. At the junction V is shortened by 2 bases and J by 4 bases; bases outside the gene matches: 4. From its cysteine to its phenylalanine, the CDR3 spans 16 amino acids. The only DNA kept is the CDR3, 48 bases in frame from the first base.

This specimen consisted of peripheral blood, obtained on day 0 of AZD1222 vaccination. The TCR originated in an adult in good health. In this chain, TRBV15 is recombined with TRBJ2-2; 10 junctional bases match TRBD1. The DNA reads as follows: TGTGCCACCAGCAGACGACAGGGGGCCGGCACCGGGGAGCTGTTTTTT. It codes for CATSRRQGAGTGELFF.